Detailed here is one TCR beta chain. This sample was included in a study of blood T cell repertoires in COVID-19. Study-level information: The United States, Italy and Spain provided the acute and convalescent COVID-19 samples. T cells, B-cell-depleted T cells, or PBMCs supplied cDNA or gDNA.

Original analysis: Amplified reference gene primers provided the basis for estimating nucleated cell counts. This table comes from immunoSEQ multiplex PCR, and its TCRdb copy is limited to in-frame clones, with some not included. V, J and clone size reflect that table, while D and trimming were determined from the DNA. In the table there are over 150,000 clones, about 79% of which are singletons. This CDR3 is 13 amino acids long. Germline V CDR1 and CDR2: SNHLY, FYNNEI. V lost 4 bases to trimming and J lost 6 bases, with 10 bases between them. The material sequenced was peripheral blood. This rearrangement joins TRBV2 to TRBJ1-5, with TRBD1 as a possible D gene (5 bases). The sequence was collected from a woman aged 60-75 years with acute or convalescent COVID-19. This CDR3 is CASSVRGGQPQHF. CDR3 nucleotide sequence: TGTGCCAGCAGTGTCCGGGGGGGTCAGCCCCAGCATTTT.